Presented here are 11 T cell receptor beta chains from one specimen sequenced in a study of T cells after yellow fever vaccination. TCRdb reanalysed the 5' RACE reads using MiXCR and keeps one entry per CDR3 protein. Of 95,000 to 150,000 distinct CDR3 sequences listed, under 8% are singletons. The sequenced sample was CD4+ T cells sorted from PBMCs, obtained roughly 10 days after the first yellow fever vaccination. Receptors originate from a man aged 18 to 29 who received the YFV17D yellow fever vaccine.

At least ten counts were recorded for this clonotype. V is TRBV7-9 and J is TRBJ1-2; D is uncertain. The CDR3 runs 14 residues. V was trimmed by 4 bases and J by 3 bases, leaving 12 bases between them. CDR1 SEHNR and CDR2 FQNEAQ come from the germline V gene (reference sequence). The CDR3 reads CASSWVGLDYGYTF. The CDR3 DNA is TGTGCCAGCAGCTGGGTTGGTTTGGACTATGGCTACACCTTC. Variable domain in full (rest from reference TRBV7-9 and TRBJ1-2): DTGVSQNPRHKITKRGQNVTFRCDPISEHNRLYWYRQTLGQGPEFLTYFQNEAQLEKSRLLSDRFSAERPKGSFSTLEIQRTEQGDSAMYLCASSWVGLDYGYTFGSGTRLTVV.

This clonotype has a count of ten or more. CDR3 nucleotide sequence: TGTGCCAGCAGCTTAGTAGGAGGGGAAGGCTACACCTTC. Its protein is CASSLVGGEGYTF. This chain uses TRBV7-9 with TRBJ1-2, with D maybe TRBD1 (5 bases). Germline values: CDR1 SEHNR, CDR2 FQNEAQ (reference sequence). This CDR3 has 13 residues. The V end was cut by 1 base, the J end by 8 bases, with 11 bases between.

This clonotype occurred many times. V is TRBV2 and J is TRBJ2-5; D might be TRBD2 (5 bases). With 8 bases removed from V and 4 bases from J, the gap between germline ends came to 14 bases. This CDR3 has 13 residues. CDR1 is SNHLY and CDR2 is FYNNEI in the germline V gene. DNA of the CDR3: TGTGCCAGCGATGGACTTTGGGGAGAGACCCAGTACTTC. Protein product: CASDGLWGETQYF. The full variable domain, in which reference TRBV2 and TRBJ2-5 provide the parts outside the CDR3, is EPEVTQTPSHQVTQMGQEVILRCVPISNHLYFYWYRQILGQKVEFLVSFYNNEISEKSEIFDDQFSVERPDGSNFTLKIRSTKLEDSAMYFCASDGLWGETQYFGPGTRLLVL.

The V gene is TRBV12-3 or TRBV12-4, the J gene TRBJ1-5, with D possibly TRBD1 on 6 matching bases. The ends were cut back, 3 bases at V and 0 bases at J, with 24 bases in the middle. The CDR3 has 20 residues. The CDR3 spells CASSFVGGHIWTSSNQPQHF. The CDR3 region has the DNA TGTGCCAGCAGTTTCGTGGGGGGCCACATTTGGACTTCTAGCAATCAGCCCCAGCATTTT.

The chain is built from TRBV5-4 and TRBJ2-7; TRBD2 matches at 9 bases. This CDR3 comprises 12 residues. J lost 9 bases, V lost 5 bases, and 6 bases had no gene match. Germline-derived CDR1 and CDR2 are SGHNT and YYREEE (reference sequence). CDR3 in DNA: TGTGCCAGCAGTTCAGCGGGGGGCTCGCAGTACGTC. It specifies CASSSAGGSQYV.

Ten or more counts support this clonotype. This chain connects TRBV5-1 to TRBJ2-5, with D tentatively TRBD1 or TRBD2 (5 bases each). The CDR3 sequence is 15 residues long. Looked up from germline, CDR1 is SGHRS and CDR2 is YFSETQ. The ends were cut back, 4 bases at V and 1 base at J, with 14 bases in the middle. The CDR3 DNA reads as TGCGCCAGCAGCCTGACCGGGGCCATCCAAGAGACCCAGTACTTC. Translated, it gives CASSLTGAIQETQYF. Full variable domain (rest looked up from reference TRBV5-1 and TRBJ2-5): KAGVTQTPRYLIKTRGQQVTLSCSPISGHRSVSWYQQTPGQGLQFLFEYFSETQRNKGNFPGRFSGRQFSNSRSEMNVSTLELGDSALYLCASSLTGAIQETQYFGPGTRLLVL.

This clonotype was counted ten times or more. The chain couples TRBV15 to TRBJ2-5; a possible D gene is TRBD1 (5 bases). Trimming shortened V by 6 bases and J by 2 bases, and 10 bases separated the two germline ends. In germline, CDR1 is LNHNV, CDR2 YYDKDF (reference sequence). CDR3 size: 13 residues. Here the CDR3 reads CATRPTAQETQYF. As DNA, the CDR3 is TGTGCCACCAGGCCGACAGCACAAGAGACCCAGTACTTC.

In its sample, this clonotype was seen many times. V is TRBV2 and J is TRBJ1-2; 7 bases fit TRBD1. Germline loops: CDR1 SNHLY, CDR2 FYNNEI. The junction had 7 bases not matched to a gene; V was cut back by 4 bases and J by 8 bases. This CDR3 contains 13 residues. CDR3 DNA sequence: TGTGCCAGCAGTGGAGACAGGGCAGGCGGCTACACCTTC. The encoded protein is CASSGDRAGGYTF.

V usage is TRBV7-2 and J usage is TRBJ1-1; 7 bases are shared with TRBD1. The V and J ends lost 5 bases and 4 bases, in that order; junction bases with no gene match: 7. Germline-derived CDR1 and CDR2 are SGHTA and FQGNSA. The CDR3 covers 14 residues. As DNA, the CDR3 is TGTGCCAGCAGCCTTAACAGGGGAGCCACTGAAGCTTTCTTT. This sequence encodes CASSLNRGATEAFF.

The rearrangement joins TRBV4-3 to TRBJ2-2, with TRBD2 identical over 10 bases. Unmatched junction bases numbered 11, after V lost 3 bases and J lost 7 bases. CDR3 length: 17 amino acids. The germline CDR1 and CDR2 sequences are LGHNA and YSLEER. The CDR3 loop reads CASSQGGAGGQVGELFF. CDR3 nucleotide sequence: TGCGCCAGCAGCCAGGGGGGAGCGGGGGGGCAAGTCGGGGAGCTGTTTTTT.

There are many counts of this clonotype. V and J are TRBV9 and TRBJ2-5; D is possibly TRBD2 (6 bases). Germline V gives CDR1 SGDLS, CDR2 YYNGEE. With 0 bases removed from V and 3 bases from J, the gap between germline ends came to 9 bases. The CDR3 sequence is 14 residues long. The CDR3 DNA follows: TGTGCCAGCAGCGTAGGGGTAGCGGAAGAGACCCAGTACTTC. As protein: CASSVGVAEETQYF. The full variable domain, its missing parts supplied by reference TRBV9 and TRBJ2-5, is DSGVTQTPKHLITATGQRVTLRCSPRSGDLSVYWYQQSLDQGLQFLIQYYNGEERAKGNILERFSAQQFPDLHSELNLSSLELGDSALYFCASSVGVAEETQYFGPGTRLLVL.